This TCR beta chain was identified in a study of blood T cell repertoires in COVID-19. Study as a whole: Spain, Italy and the United States supplied samples that represented acute and convalescent COVID-19.

Germline V gives CDR1 SGDLS, CDR2 YYNGEE. The V gene lost 0 bases and the J gene lost 0 bases, with 13 bases spanning the gap. The CDR3 is 18 amino acids. This clone was found once. Clinical history reported by participants formed the basis on which cohorts were assigned. TCRdb's copy holds only in-frame clones and misses some; the assay was immunoSEQ multiplex PCR. The sample lists more than 300,000 clones, around 90% occurring once. The source material was PBMCs or T cells enriched from blood (not recorded which). This chain links TRBV9 with TRBJ2-6, with D possibly TRBD1 on 6 matching bases. This clonotype was obtained from a woman between 18 and 29 years old who had recovered from COVID-19. CDR3 sequence (DNA): TGTGCCAGCAGCGTAGAGCAGGGGCGGCCCTCTGGGGCCAACGTCCTGACTTTC. Protein: CASSVEQGRPSGANVLTF.